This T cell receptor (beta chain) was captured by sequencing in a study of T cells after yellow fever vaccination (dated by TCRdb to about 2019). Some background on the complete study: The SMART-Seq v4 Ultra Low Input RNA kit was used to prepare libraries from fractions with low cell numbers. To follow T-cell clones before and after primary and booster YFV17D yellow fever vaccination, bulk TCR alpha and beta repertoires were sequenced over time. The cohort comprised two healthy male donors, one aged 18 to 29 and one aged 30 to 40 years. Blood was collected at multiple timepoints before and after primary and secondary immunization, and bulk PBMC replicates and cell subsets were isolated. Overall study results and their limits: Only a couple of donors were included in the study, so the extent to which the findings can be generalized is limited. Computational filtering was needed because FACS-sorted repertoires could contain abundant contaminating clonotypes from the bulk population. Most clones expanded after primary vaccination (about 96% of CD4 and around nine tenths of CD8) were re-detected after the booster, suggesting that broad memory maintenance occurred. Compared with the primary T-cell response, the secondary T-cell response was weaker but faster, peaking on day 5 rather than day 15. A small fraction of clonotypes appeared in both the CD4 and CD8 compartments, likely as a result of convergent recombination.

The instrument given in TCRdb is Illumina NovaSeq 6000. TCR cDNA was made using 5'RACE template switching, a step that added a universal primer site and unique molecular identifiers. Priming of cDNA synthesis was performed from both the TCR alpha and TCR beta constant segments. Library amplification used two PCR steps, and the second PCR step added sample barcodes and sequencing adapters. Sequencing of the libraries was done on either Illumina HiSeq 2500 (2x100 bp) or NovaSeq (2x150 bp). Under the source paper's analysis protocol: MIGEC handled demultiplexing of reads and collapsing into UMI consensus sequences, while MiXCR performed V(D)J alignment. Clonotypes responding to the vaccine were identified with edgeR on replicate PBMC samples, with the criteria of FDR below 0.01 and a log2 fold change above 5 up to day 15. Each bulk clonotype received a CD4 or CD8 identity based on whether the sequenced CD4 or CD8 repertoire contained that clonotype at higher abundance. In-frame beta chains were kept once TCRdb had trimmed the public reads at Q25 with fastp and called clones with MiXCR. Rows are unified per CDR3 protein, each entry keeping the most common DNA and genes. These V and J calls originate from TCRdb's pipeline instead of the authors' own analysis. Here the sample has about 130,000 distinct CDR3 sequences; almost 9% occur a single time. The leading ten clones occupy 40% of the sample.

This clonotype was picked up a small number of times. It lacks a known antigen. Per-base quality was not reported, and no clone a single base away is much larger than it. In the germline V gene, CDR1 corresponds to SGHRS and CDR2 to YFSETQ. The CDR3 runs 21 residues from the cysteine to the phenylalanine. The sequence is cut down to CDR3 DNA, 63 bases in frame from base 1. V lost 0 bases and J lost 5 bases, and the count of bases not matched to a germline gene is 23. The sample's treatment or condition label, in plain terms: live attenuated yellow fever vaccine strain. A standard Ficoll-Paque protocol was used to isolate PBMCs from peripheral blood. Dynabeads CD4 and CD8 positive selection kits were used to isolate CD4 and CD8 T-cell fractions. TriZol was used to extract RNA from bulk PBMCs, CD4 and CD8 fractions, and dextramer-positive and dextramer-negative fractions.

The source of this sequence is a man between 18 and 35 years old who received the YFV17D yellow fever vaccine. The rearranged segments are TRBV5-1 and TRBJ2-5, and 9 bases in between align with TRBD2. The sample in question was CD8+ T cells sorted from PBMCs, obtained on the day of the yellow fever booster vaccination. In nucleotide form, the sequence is TGCGCCAGCAGCTTGGATGAGCTGTATGTTTTAGCGGGGGACGGTCTGGAGACCCAGTACTTC. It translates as CASSLDELYVLAGDGLETQYF. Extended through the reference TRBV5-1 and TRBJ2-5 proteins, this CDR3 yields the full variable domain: KAGVTQTPRYLIKTRGQQVTLSCSPISGHRSVSWYQQTPGQGLQFLFEYFSETQRNKGNFPGRFSGRQFSNSRSEMNVSTLELGDSALYLCASSLDELYVLAGDGLETQYFGPGTRLLVL.